This T cell receptor beta chain is from a study of blood T cell repertoires in COVID-19 (dated by TCRdb to the early 2020s). In terms of the full investigation: Samples from collaborators originated in the United States, Italy and Spain and spanned both the acute and convalescent phases of COVID-19. The prospective study material was composed of cDNA or gDNA derived from T cells, B-cell-depleted T cells, or PBMCs. Subjects who had been exposed to COVID-19, were actively infected with it, or had recovered from it provided the deeply sampled blood TCRbeta repertoires that made up the dataset. The repertoires were made available in a free public database intended to serve as a resource for research on the immune response to SARS-CoV-2. Samples came from the ongoing ImmuneRACE study (first 160 participants) plus 1,254 subjects from 6 global collaborators. The sample metadata nearly always contained a de-identified subject ID, COVID-19 status, age in years and sex. Where available, HLA class I and class II types were obtained from metadata supplied by the sample provider rather than from assay-based typing. The research as a whole found: The quantity of clinical and demographic metadata differed by source and by participant and was supplied without curation.

Remarks on this clone: Its antigen remains unidentified. No much larger clone is present one base from it, and per-base qualities are unavailable.

Each collaborating institution followed its own protocols to collect whole blood in K2EDTA tubes. For TCRbeta analysis, collaborators shipped samples as frozen whole blood, isolated PBMCs, or DNA extracted from either of those sample types. TCRbeta CDR3 regions were amplified from genomic DNA using the immunoSEQ Assay, a bias-controlled multiplex PCR. The study's own analysis went as follows. Nucleated cell counts per sample were estimated from amplification of reference gene primers within the assay. To quantify the absolute abundance of each unique TCRbeta CDR3 rearrangement, sequence reads were collapsed and filtered. Productive Simpson clonality was computed per sample as the square root of Simpson's diversity index over productive rearrangements. TCRdb provides this immuneACCESS table in a form limited to in-frame rearrangements. Some clones are lacking; in checked studies, under half of them reflect an unresolved V gene, and why the rest are absent is not known. That table gives V, J and clone size, and the DNA gave D and trimming. The sample includes approximately 59,000 clones, with over 80% observed a single time. Jointly, the top ten make up around 3.7% of the sample.

According to the germline V gene, CDR1 reads MNHEY and CDR2 reads SVGAGI. V is cut by 6 bases and J by 6 bases, and the space between the germline ends is 18 bases. The cysteine opens and the phenylalanine closes a CDR3 of 15 amino acids. CDR3 DNA is the only sequence kept; it has 45 bases, read in frame from the first base. The clonotype was recovered from a woman older than 75 with acute or convalescent COVID-19. Sequenced sample: peripheral blood. The rearranged chain carries TRBV6-5 and TRBJ2-1; TRBD1 might be the D gene, on 6 matching bases. The CDR3 reads as follows: CASRPTGLRVNEQFF. The nucleotide sequence is TGTGCCAGCAGACCTACAGGGCTAAGGGTCAATGAGCAGTTCTTC.